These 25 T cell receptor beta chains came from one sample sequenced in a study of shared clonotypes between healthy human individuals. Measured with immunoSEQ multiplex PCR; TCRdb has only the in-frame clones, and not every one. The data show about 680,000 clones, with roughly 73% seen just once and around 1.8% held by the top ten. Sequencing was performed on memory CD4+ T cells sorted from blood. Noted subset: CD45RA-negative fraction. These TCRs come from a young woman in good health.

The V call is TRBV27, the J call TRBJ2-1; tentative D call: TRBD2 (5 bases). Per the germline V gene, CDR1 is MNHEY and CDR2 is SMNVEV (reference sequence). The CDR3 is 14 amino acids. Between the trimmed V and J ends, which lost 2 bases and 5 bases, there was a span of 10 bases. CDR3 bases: TGTGCCAGCAGTTTACTTGGACTGAACAATGAGCAGTTCTTC. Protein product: CASSLLGLNNEQFF.

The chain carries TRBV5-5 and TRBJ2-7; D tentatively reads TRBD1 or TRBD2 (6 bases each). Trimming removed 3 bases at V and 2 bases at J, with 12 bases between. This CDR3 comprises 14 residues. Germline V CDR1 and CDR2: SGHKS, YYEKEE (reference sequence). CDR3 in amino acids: CASSYHRGPYEQYF. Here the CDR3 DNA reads TGTGCCAGCAGCTATCACCGGGGGCCCTACGAGCAGTACTTC.

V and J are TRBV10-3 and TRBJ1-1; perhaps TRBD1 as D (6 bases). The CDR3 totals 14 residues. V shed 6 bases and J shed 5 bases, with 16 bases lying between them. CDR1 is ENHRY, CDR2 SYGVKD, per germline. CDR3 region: CAISDDRLVTEAFF. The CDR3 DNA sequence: TGTGCCATCAGCGACGACAGGTTGGTAACTGAAGCTTTCTTT.

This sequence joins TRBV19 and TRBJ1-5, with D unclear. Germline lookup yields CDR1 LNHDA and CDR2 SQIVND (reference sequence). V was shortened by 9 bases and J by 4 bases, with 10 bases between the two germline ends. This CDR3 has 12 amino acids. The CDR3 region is CASAQVNQPQHF. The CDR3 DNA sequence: TGTGCCAGCGCTCAGGTTAATCAGCCCCAGCATTTT. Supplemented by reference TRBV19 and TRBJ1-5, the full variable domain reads DGGITQSPKYLFRKEGQNVTLSCEQNLNHDAMYWYRQDPGQGLRLIYYSQIVNDFQKGDIAEGYSVSREKKESFPLTVTSAQKNPTAFYLCASAQVNQPQHFGDGTRLSIL.

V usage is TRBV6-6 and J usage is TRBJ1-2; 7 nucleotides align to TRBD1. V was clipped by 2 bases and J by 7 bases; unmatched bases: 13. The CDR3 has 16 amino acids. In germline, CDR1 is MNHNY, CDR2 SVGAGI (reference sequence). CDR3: CASSYPPGQRAFGYTF. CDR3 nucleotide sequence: TGTGCCAGCAGTTACCCCCCGGGACAGAGGGCTTTTGGCTACACCTTC.

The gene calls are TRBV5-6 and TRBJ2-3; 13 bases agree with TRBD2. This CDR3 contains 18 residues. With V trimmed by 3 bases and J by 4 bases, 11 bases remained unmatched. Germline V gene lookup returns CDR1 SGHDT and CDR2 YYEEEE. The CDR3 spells CASSSKLAGGFYADTQYF. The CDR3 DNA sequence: TGTGCCAGCAGCTCTAAACTAGCGGGAGGGTTTTACGCAGATACGCAGTATTTT.

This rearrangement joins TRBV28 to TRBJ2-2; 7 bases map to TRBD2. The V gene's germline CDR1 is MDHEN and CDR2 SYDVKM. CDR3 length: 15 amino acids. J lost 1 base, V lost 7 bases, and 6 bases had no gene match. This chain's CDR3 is CASTLGLLNTGELFF. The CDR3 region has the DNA TGTGCCAGCACCCTGGGACTATTGAACACCGGGGAGCTGTTTTTT.

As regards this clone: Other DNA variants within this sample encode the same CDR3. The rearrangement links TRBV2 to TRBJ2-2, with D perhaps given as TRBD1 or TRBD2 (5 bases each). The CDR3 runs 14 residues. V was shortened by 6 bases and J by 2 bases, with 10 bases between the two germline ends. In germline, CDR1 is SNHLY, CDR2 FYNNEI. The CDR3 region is CASRGTGNTGELFF. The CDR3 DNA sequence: TGTGCCAGCAGGGGGACGGGTAACACCGGGGAGCTGTTTTTT.

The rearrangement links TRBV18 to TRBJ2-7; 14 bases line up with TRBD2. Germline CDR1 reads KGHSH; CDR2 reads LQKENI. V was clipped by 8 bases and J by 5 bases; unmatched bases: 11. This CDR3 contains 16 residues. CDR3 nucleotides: TGTGCCAGCACCCCGGGACTAGCGGGAGTACCAGACGAGCAGTACTTC. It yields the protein CASTPGLAGVPDEQYF.

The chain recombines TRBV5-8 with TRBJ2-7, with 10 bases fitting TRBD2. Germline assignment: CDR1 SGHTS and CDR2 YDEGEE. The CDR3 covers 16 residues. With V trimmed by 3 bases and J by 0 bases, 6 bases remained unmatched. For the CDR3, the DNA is TGTGCCAGCAGCTACGGACTAGCGGATAACTCCTACGAGCAGTACTTC. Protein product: CASSYGLADNSYEQYF.

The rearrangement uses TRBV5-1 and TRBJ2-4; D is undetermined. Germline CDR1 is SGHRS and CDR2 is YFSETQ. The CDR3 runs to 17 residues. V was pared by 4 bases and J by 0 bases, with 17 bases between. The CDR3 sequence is CASSASIANLAKNIQYF. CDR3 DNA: TGCGCCAGCAGCGCCTCGATTGCAAATCTAGCCAAAAACATTCAGTACTTC.

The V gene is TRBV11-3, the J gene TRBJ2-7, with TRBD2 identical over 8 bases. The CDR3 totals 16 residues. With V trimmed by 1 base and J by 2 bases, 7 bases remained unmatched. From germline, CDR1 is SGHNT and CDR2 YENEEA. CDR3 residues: CASSLGSGAWAYEQYF. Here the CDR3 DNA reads TGTGCCAGCAGCTTAGGTAGCGGGGCTTGGGCCTACGAGCAGTACTTC.

Written as DNA, the CDR3 is TGCGCCAGCAGTGAGTTGGGGACACCGTACGAGCAGTACTTC. Its translation: CASSELGTPYEQYF. The V call is TRBV10-1, the J call TRBJ2-7; D might be TRBD1 (6 bases). From germline, CDR1 is WNHNN and CDR2 SYGVQD (reference sequence). This CDR3 contains 14 residues. V was shortened by 1 base and J by 4 bases, with 11 bases between the two germline ends.

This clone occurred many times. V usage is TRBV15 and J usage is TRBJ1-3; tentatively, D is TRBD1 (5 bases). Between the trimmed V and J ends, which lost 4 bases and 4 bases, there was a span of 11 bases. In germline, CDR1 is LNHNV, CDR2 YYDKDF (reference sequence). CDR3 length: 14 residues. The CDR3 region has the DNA TGTGCCACCAGCAAAGGGGTTGACGGAAACACCATATATTTT. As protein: CATSKGVDGNTIYF.

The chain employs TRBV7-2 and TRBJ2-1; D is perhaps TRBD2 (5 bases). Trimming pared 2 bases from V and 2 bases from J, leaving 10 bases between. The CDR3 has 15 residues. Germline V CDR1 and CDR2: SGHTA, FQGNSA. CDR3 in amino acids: CASSLWWETYNEQFF. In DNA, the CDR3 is TGTGCCAGCAGCTTATGGTGGGAGACCTACAATGAGCAGTTCTTC.

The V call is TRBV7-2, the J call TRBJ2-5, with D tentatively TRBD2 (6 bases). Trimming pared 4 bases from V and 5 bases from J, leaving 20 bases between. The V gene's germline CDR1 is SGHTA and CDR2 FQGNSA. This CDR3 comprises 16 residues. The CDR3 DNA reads TGTGCCAGCAGCTCGGGGCGGGGAGGAAGTCTTGAGACCCAGTACTTC. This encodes CASSSGRGGSLETQYF.

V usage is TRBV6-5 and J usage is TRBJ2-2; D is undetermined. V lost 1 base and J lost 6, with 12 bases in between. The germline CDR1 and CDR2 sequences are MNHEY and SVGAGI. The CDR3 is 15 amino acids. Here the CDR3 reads CASSYWRGSAGELFF. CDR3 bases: TGTGCCAGCAGTTACTGGCGAGGTTCGGCCGGGGAGCTGTTTTTT.

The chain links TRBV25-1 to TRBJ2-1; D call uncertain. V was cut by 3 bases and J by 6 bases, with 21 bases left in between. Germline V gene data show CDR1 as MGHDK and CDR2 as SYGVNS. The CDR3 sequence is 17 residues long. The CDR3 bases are TGTGCCAGCAGTGACACCGGCCCCTCGGGTGGTGGCAATGAGCAGTTCTTC. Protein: CASSDTGPSGGGNEQFF.

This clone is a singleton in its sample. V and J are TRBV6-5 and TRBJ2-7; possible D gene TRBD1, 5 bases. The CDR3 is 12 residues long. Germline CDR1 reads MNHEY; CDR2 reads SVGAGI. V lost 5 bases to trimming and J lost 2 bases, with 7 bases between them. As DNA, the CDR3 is TGTGCCAGCAGTAGGGGAACCTACGAGCAGTACTTC. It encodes CASSRGTYEQYF.

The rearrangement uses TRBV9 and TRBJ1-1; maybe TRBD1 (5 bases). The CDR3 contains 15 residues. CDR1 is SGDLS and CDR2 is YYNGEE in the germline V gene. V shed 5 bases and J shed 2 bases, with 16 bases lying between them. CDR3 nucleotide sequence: TGTGCCAGCAGTCCTCGTGGGGCGGTAAACACTGAAGCTTTCTTT. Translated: CASSPRGAVNTEAFF.

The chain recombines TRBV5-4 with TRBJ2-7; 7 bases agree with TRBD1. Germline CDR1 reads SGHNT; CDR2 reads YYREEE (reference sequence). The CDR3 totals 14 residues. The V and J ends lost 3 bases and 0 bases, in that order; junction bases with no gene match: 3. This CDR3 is CASSSRQGSYEQYF. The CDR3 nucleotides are TGTGCCAGCAGCTCTCGACAGGGCTCCTACGAGCAGTACTTC.

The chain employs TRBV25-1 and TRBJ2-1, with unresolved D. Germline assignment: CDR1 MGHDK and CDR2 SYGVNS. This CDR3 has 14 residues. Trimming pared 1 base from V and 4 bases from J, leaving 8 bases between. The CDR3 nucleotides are TGTGCCAGCAGTGAATGGACGGAGTACAATGAGCAGTTCTTC. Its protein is CASSEWTEYNEQFF. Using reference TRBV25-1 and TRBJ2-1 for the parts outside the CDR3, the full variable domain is EADIYQTPRYLVIGTGKKITLECSQTMGHDKMYWYQQDPGMELHLIHYSYGVNSTEKGDLSSESTVSRIRTEHFPLTLESARPSHTSQYLCASSEWTEYNEQFFGPGTRLTVL.

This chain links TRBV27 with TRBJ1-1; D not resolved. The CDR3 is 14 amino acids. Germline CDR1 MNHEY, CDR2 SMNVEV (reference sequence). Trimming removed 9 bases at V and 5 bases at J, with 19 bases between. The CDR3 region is CASSRGPKGTEAFF. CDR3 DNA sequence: TGTGCCAGTTCCCGAGGGCCGAAGGGAACTGAAGCTTTCTTT.

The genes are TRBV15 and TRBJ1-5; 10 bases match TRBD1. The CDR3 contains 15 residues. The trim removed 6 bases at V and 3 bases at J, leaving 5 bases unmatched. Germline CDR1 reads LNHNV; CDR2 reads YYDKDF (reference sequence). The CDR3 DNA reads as TGTGCCACCAGTTCAGACAGGGGGCACAATCAGCCCCAGCATTTT. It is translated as CATSSDRGHNQPQHF. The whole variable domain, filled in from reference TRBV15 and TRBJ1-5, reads DAMVIQNPRYQVTQFGKPVTLSCSQTLNHNVMYWYQQKSSQAPKLLFHYYDKDFNNEADTPDNFQSRRPNTSFCFLDIRSPGLGDTAMYLCATSSDRGHNQPQHFGDGTRLSIL.

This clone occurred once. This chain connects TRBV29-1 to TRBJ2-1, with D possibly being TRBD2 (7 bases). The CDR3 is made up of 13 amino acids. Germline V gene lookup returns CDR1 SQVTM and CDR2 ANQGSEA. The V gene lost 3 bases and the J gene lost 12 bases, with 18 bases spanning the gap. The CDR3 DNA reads TGCAGCGTTGACCAGGCGGGGGCGCGCGGGCAGTTCTTC. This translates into CSVDQAGARGQFF.